One T cell receptor beta chain is described in this entry. Its antigen specificity is not known. No qualities accompany the bases; no much larger clone lies one base away. The CDR3 spans 13 residues, from the cysteine through the phenylalanine. Of the read, only the CDR3 DNA is kept; its 39 bases are in frame from base 1. In the germline V gene, CDR1 corresponds to LGHNA and CDR2 to YSLEER. V drops 3 bases and J drops 4 bases, leaving 10 bases in between. The sample belongs to a study of radiotherapy plus CTLA-4 blockade in lung cancer (dated by TCRdb to the late 2010s). With regard to the full study: Among the enrolled patients, around 17% had an objective response, and around 31% reached disease control. Study-level results and caveats: After treatment with radiotherapy and ipilimumab, TCR clones that originated in tumors expanded in peripheral blood. Early dynamic changes in blood T cell clones, together with increased serum interferon-beta after radiation, were reported as the strongest predictors of response.

Libraries came from the immunoSEQ multiplex PCR assay. This is the immuneACCESS table as TCRdb keeps it, with only in-frame sequences that have V and J called. A part of the clones is gone; compared with another copy, unresolved V genes explain less than half, and the rest is unexplained. This sample holds approximately 110,000 clones; more than 75% were observed only once. Roughly 3.3% of the sample goes to the ten largest clones. In this study, focal radiation therapy paired with CTLA-4 blockade (ipilimumab) was tested in patients who had chemo-refractory metastatic non-small-cell lung cancer. This specimen consisted of peripheral blood, obtained from a patient treated with radiotherapy plus ipilimumab. The sequence derives from a human donor with non-small cell lung cancer that progressed on radiotherapy plus ipilimumab. Some clones in this sample may be carry-over from other donors' samples. In this chain, TRBV4-3 is recombined with TRBJ2-7; the D gene is perhaps TRBD1 or TRBD2, each of them matching over 5 bases. DNA sequence: TGCGCCAGCAGCCACCCGGGACCATACGAGCAGTACTTC. Its coded protein is CASSHPGPYEQYF.